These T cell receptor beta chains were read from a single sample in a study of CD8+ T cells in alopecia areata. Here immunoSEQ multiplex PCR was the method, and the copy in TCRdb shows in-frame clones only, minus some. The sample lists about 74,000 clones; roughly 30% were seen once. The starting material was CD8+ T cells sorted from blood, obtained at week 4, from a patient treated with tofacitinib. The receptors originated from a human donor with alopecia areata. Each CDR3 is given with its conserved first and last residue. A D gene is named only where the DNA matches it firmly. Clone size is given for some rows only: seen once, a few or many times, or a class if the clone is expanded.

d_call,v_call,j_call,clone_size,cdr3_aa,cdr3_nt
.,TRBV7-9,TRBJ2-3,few,CASSPLGGPTDTQYF,TGTGCCAGCAGCCCCTTGGGCGGACCCACAGATACGCAGTATTTT
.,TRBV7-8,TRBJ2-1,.,CASSFSGPKQFF,TGTGCCAGCAGCTTCAGCGGCCCCAAGCAGTTCTTC
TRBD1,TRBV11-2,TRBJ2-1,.,CASSPTDRRYNEQFF,TGTGCCAGCAGCCCGACGGACAGGCGCTACAATGAGCAGTTCTTC
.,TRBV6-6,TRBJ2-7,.,CATLGPSAEQYF,TGTGCCACACTAGGACCCTCCGCCGAGCAGTACTTC
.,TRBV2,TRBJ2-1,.,CASSQRDIFEQFF,TGTGCCAGCAGTCAACGGGACATTTTTGAGCAGTTCTTC
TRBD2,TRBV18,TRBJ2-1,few,CASSPTSGFYNEQFF,TGTGCCAGCTCACCCACTAGCGGGTTCTACAATGAGCAGTTCTTC
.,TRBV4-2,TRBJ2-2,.,CATRGGPNTGELFF,TGTGCCACGAGAGGGGGTCCGAACACCGGGGAGCTGTTTTTT
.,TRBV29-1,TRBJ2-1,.,CSAVGGGDNEQFF,TGCAGCGCAGTCGGGGGTGGGGACAATGAGCAGTTCTTC
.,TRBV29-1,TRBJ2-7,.,CSVEDGNEQYF,TGCAGCGTTGAAGACGGTAACGAGCAGTACTTC
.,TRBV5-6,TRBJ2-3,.,CASRPPRHSPTDTQYF,TGTGCCAGCAGACCTCCCCGACACTCTCCCACAGATACGCAGTATTTT
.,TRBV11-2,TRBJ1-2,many,CASSPPWGDGYTF,TGTGCCAGCAGCCCCCCCTGGGGGGATGGCTACACCTTC
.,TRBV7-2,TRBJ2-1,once,CASSLGRDPEQFF,TGTGCCAGCAGCTTAGGGAGGGATCCCGAGCAGTTCTTC
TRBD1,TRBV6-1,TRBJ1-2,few,CASRAGQLYGYTF,TGTGCCAGCAGGGCGGGACAGCTCTATGGCTACACCTTC
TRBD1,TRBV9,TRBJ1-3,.,CASSVSSGTGWGDTIYF,TGTGCCAGCAGCGTAAGCTCCGGGACAGGGTGGGGAGACACCATATATTTT
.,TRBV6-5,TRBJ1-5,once,CASSLDINQPQHF,TGTGCCAGCAGTCTCGACATCAATCAGCCCCAGCATTTT
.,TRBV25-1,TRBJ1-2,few,CASSGDMEAHGYGYTF,TGTGCCAGCAGTGGGGACATGGAGGCCCATGGATATGGCTACACCTTC
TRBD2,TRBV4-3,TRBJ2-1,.,CASSQDRSGNNEQFF,TGCGCCAGCAGCCAAGATCGTAGCGGGAACAATGAGCAGTTCTTC
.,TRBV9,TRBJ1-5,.,CASSVDPNSNQPQHF,TGTGCCAGCAGCGTAGACCCGAATAGCAATCAGCCCCAGCATTTT
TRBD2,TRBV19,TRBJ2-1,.,CASSVGLARNEQFF,TGTGCCAGTAGTGTAGGACTAGCTAGGAATGAGCAGTTCTTC
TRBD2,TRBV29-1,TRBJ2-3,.,CSVEGLAGPLSSTDTQYF,TGCAGCGTTGAAGGGCTAGCGGGCCCCCTCTCAAGCACAGATACGCAGTATTTT
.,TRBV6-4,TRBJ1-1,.,CAFQENTEAFF,TGTGCCTTTCAGGAGAACACTGAAGCTTTCTTT
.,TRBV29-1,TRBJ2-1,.,CSVDEGVRFF,TGCAGCGTTGACGAGGGAGTTAGGTTCTTC
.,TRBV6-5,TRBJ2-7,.,CASSYAQGSYEQYF,TGTGCCAGCAGTTACGCCCAGGGGTCCTACGAGCAGTACTTC
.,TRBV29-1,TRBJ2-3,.,CSASTDTQYF,TGCAGCGCGAGCACAGATACGCAGTATTTT
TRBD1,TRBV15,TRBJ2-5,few,CATSRTGGNQETQYF,TGTGCCACCAGCCGGACAGGGGGTAACCAAGAGACCCAGTACTTC
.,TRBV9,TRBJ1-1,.,CASSGWTSEAFF,TGTGCCAGCAGCGGTTGGACGTCGGAAGCTTTCTTT
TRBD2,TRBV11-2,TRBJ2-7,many,CASSLTSGNYEQYF,TGTGCCAGCAGCTTGACTAGCGGTAACTACGAGCAGTACTTC
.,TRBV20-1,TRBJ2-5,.,CSARREETQYF,TGCAGTGCTAGGAGGGAAGAGACCCAGTACTTC
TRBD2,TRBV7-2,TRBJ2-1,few,CASSPHPGGTSGYNEQFF,TGTGCCAGCAGCCCACATCCCGGGGGGACTAGCGGCTACAATGAGCAGTTCTTC
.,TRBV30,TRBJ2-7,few,CARRDGYEQYF,TGTGCCCGAAGGGACGGCTACGAGCAGTACTTC
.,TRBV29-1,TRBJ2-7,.,CSVPGRGTYEQYF,TGCAGCGTGCCGGGACGGGGGACCTACGAGCAGTACTTC
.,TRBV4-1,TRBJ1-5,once,CASAITGNQPQHF,TGCGCCAGCGCCATTACAGGTAATCAGCCCCAGCATTTT
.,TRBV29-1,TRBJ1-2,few,CSVRGSYGYTF,TGCAGCGTCAGGGGTAGCTATGGCTACACCTTC
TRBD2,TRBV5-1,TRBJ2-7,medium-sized,CASSLVVAGGSYEQYF,TGCGCCAGCAGCTTGGTGGTAGCGGGAGGTTCCTACGAGCAGTACTTC
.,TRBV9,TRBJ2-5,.,CASSVSRGHQETQYF,TGTGCCAGCAGCGTAAGTAGGGGCCACCAAGAGACCCAGTACTTC
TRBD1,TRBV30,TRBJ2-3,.,CAWRTGTGRADTQYF,TGTGCCTGGAGAACCGGGACAGGGAGGGCAGATACGCAGTATTTT
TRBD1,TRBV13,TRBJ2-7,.,CASAPGQGTYEQYF,TGTGCCAGCGCCCCGGGACAGGGGACCTACGAGCAGTACTTC
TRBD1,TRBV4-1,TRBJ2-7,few,CASSQDFGDRGYEQYF,TGCGCCAGCAGCCAAGATTTCGGGGACAGGGGTTACGAGCAGTACTTC
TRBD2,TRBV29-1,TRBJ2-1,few,CSAAGGLNNEQFF,TGCAGCGCAGCGGGAGGGCTCAACAATGAGCAGTTCTTC
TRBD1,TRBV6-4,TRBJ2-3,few,CASSDSGQGVDTQYF,TGTGCCAGCAGTGACTCCGGACAGGGGGTAGATACGCAGTATTTT
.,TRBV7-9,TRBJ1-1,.,CASSLTGNTEAFF,TGTGCCAGCAGCTTAACAGGGAACACTGAAGCTTTCTTT
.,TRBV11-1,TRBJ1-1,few,CASSLRDLGDEAFF,TGTGCCAGCAGCTTAAGGGATCTCGGGGACGAAGCTTTCTTT
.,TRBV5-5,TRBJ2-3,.,CASSLEWVGVRDTQYF,TGTGCCAGCAGCTTGGAGTGGGTGGGGGTTAGAGATACGCAGTATTTT
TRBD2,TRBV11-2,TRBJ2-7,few,CASSPGGWEQYF,TGTGCCAGCAGCCCGGGGGGGTGGGAGCAGTACTTC
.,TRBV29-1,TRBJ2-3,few,CSAREITDTQYF,TGCAGCGCCCGGGAGATCACAGATACGCAGTATTTT
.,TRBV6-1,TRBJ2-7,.,CASGYEQYF,TGTGCCAGCGGCTACGAGCAGTACTTC